The next 25 T cell receptor beta chains were all read from a single sample in a study of blood T cell repertoires in COVID-19. The repertoire was sequenced with immunoSEQ multiplex PCR; TCRdb's copy has only in-frame clones and lacks some. Found here are more than 300,000 clones, around 87% of them singletons; the top ten hold 1.9%. The specimen was PBMCs or T cells enriched from blood (not recorded which). The source is a man aged 35 to 55 in a cohort exposed to, infected with or recovered from COVID-19 (not recorded which).

The chain has TRBV24-1 and TRBJ2-7, with D possibly matching TRBD1 (6 bases). The CDR3 spans 13 residues. Trimming cost V 3 bases and J 6 bases, with 11 bases left between them. Per the germline V gene, CDR1 is KGHDR and CDR2 is SFDVKD. CDR3 in amino acids: CATSDRTGSEQYF. In nucleotides, the CDR3 is TGTGCCACCAGTGATCGAACAGGGTCCGAGCAGTACTTC.

This chain links TRBV5-6 with TRBJ2-1, with 7 bases aligning to TRBD1. V was pared by 4 bases and J by 5 bases, with 6 bases of the junction left unmatched. Germline V gives CDR1 SGHDT, CDR2 YYEEEE. CDR3 length: 14 residues. CDR3 nucleotide sequence: TGTGCCAGCAGCCAGACAGGGAAGGACAATGAGCAGTTCTTC. Amino acid sequence: CASSQTGKDNEQFF.

V gene TRBV5-1 combines with J gene TRBJ2-1; 9 nucleotides align to TRBD2. The CDR3 has 16 residues. After removal of 3 bases from V and 2 bases from J, the junction contained 6 bases not matched to a gene. The germline CDR1 and CDR2 sequences are SGHRS and YFSETQ. CDR3 sequence (DNA): TGCGCCAGCAGCTCCCCGACTAGCGGACCCTACAATGAGCAGTTCTTC. Its translation is CASSSPTSGPYNEQFF.

The chain carries TRBV5-1 and TRBJ1-4, with 8 bases lining up with TRBD1. CDR1 is SGHRS, CDR2 YFSETQ, per germline. This CDR3 comprises 14 residues. V shed 4 bases and J 8 bases; nucleotides not matched to a gene: 7. Here the CDR3 reads CASSNTGGGEKLFF. The DNA of the CDR3 is TGCGCCAGCAGCAATACAGGGGGTGGCGAAAAACTGTTTTTT.

The chain couples TRBV2 to TRBJ2-2, with 12 bases lining up with TRBD2. This CDR3 comprises 15 residues. Losses at the gene ends were 5 bases for V and 5 bases for J; bases not matched to a gene: 3. Germline V gene data show CDR1 as SNHLY and CDR2 as FYNNEI. CDR3 sequence: CASSPSGRETGELFF. The CDR3 DNA sequence: TGTGCCAGCAGTCCTAGCGGGAGGGAAACCGGGGAGCTGTTTTTT.

This sequence joins TRBV10-1 and TRBJ2-1, with D possibly being TRBD2 (5 bases). The germline V and J ends were trimmed by 2 bases and 9 bases, with 14 bases remaining between them. In germline, CDR1 is WNHNN, CDR2 SYGVQD (reference sequence). This CDR3 is built from 14 residues. CDR3 in DNA: TGCGCCAGCAGTGAGGTGGGAGCGGTCGGTGAGCAGTTCTTC. Protein: CASSEVGAVGEQFF.

The gene calls are TRBV6-5 and TRBJ2-1; possibly TRBD1 for D (6 bases). The CDR3 totals 15 residues. In germline, CDR1 is MNHEY, CDR2 SVGAGI. Trimming took off 5 bases at V and 2 bases at J, with 13 bases between the two ends. CDR3 sequence reads: CASSTPRTAYNEQFF. The DNA of the CDR3 is TGTGCCAGCAGTACCCCCCGGACAGCCTACAATGAGCAGTTCTTC.

This rearrangement joins TRBV7-5 to TRBJ2-1; TRBD2 is taken as the D call from the table, unchecked against the DNA. TRBV7-5 is assigned pseudogene status. The length of the CDR3 is 15 residues. Here the CDR3 reads CVRSSDWSLGNEQFF. CDR3 coding DNA: TGTGTCAGAAGCTCTGACTGGTCCCTTGGGAATGAGCAGTTCTTC.

The chain uses TRBV7-9 and TRBJ1-1; possible D gene TRBD1, 6 bases. Germline V CDR1 and CDR2: SEHNR, FQNEAQ (reference sequence). V shed 3 bases and J shed 5 bases, with 10 bases lying between them. There are 13 residues in the CDR3. The CDR3 DNA follows: TGTGCCAGCAGCTTCAGGGGTGGGACTGAAGCTTTCTTT. Translated: CASSFRGGTEAFF. Combining the CDR3 with reference TRBV7-9 and TRBJ1-1 gives the whole variable domain DTGVSQNPRHKITKRGQNVTFRCDPISEHNRLYWYRQTLGQGPEFLTYFQNEAQLEKSRLLSDRFSAERPKGSFSTLEIQRTEQGDSAMYLCASSFRGGTEAFFGQGTRLTVV.

The J gene is TRBJ1-2, the V gene TRBV28; D gene ambiguous. The germline V gene encodes CDR1 MDHEN and CDR2 SYDVKM. The CDR3 is made up of 11 amino acids. The V and J ends lost 11 bases and 9 bases respectively, with 16 bases between them. CDR3 amino acids: CAANDGYRYTF. For the CDR3, the DNA is TGTGCCGCGAACGACGGGTATCGCTACACCTTC.

This CDR3 reads CASSRWFRDRGLLLNTEAFF. As DNA, the CDR3 is TGCGCCAGCAGTCGATGGTTCCGGGACAGGGGGCTGCTTTTGAACACTGAAGCTTTCTTT. This sequence joins TRBV23-1 and TRBJ1-1; TRBD1 matches at 12 bases. TRBV23-1 is treated as an ORF (open reading frame) with a function not yet certain. The CDR3 contains 20 residues. V dropped 4 bases and J dropped 0; count of bases not matched to a gene: 15.

The V and J genes are TRBV10-2 and TRBJ1-5; TRBD1 aligns across 7 bases. The germline gives CDR1 WSHSY, CDR2 SAAADI. The CDR3 is made up of 14 amino acids. Trimming at V came to 6 bases and at J to 5 bases, leaving 7 bases not matched to a gene. As DNA, the CDR3 is TGCGCCAGCAGCTGGACAGGAGGGGATCAGCCCCAGCATTTT. It yields the protein CASSWTGGDQPQHF.

This clone was detected once. The chain joins TRBV18 to TRBJ1-2; tentative D call: TRBD1 (6 bases). Germline CDR1 reads KGHSH; CDR2 reads LQKENI. CDR3 length equals 14 residues. V dropped 4 bases and J dropped 2 bases, with 11 bases sitting between them. The CDR3 region has the DNA TGTGCCAGCTCACAGGACAGCACGAACTATGGCTACACCTTC. This encodes CASSQDSTNYGYTF.

This sequence joins TRBV29-1 and TRBJ1-4; no firm D call. Looked up from germline, CDR1 is SQVTM and CDR2 is ANQGSEA. The V end was cut by 7 bases, the J end by 5 bases, with 8 bases between. The CDR3 has 11 residues. The CDR3 DNA reads as TGCAGCGGGCAAAAAAATGAAAAACTGTTTTTT. Residues: CSGQKNEKLFF. Filled out from reference TRBV29-1 and TRBJ1-4, the complete variable domain reads SAVISQKPSRDICQRGTSLTIQCQVDSQVTMMFWYRQQPGQSLTLIATANQGSEATYESGFVIDKFPISRPNLTFSTLTVSNMSPEDSSIYLCSGQKNEKLFFGSGTQLSVL.

The chain couples TRBV5-4 to TRBJ2-7, with 7 bases matching TRBD2. V was clipped by 0 bases and J by 0 bases; unmatched bases: 6. This CDR3 contains 16 residues. The germline gives CDR1 SGHNT, CDR2 YYREEE (reference sequence). CDR3 protein: CASSLGGGVSSYEQYF. In DNA form, the CDR3 reads TGTGCCAGCAGCTTGGGGGGGGGAGTTAGCTCCTACGAGCAGTACTTC.

The V gene is TRBV5-5, the J gene TRBJ1-4; TRBD1 might be the D (5 bases). Germline V lookup: CDR1 SGHKS, CDR2 YYEKEE (reference sequence). With 4 bases removed from V and 4 bases from J, the gap between germline ends came to 8 bases. The CDR3 loop spans 13 amino acids. The CDR3 DNA sequence: TGTGCCAGCAGCCGGGGGTTTAATGAAAAACTGTTTTTT. It codes for CASSRGFNEKLFF. Based on the CDR3 plus reference TRBV5-5 and TRBJ1-4, the full variable domain is DAGVTQSPTHLIKTRGQQVTLRCSPISGHKSVSWYQQVLGQGPQFIFQYYEKEERGRGNFPDRFSARQFPNYSSELNVNALLLGDSALYLCASSRGFNEKLFFGSGTQLSVL.

The chain links TRBV9 to TRBJ1-6; a possible D gene is TRBD1 (5 bases). Between the trimmed V and J ends, which lost 0 bases and 10 bases, there was a span of 14 bases. CDR1 is SGDLS and CDR2 is YYNGEE in the germline V gene. CDR3 length: 15 residues. In DNA form, the CDR3 reads TGTGCCAGCAGCGTAGATGACAGTGGGTACTCACCCCTCCACTTT. This gives the protein CASSVDDSGYSPLHF.

This chain uses TRBV18 with TRBJ2-3; 7 nucleotides match TRBD2. The germline V gene encodes CDR1 KGHSH and CDR2 LQKENI. With V trimmed by 0 bases and J by 0 bases, 0 bases remained unmatched. The CDR3 runs 15 residues. The CDR3 region is CASSPPSGSTDTQYF. CDR3 DNA sequence: TGTGCCAGCTCACCACCTAGCGGGAGCACAGATACGCAGTATTTT.

The V call is TRBV5-1, the J call TRBJ2-7, with D possibly being TRBD1 (5 bases). The CDR3 runs to 15 residues. Trimming pared 0 bases from V and 4 bases from J, leaving 14 bases between. CDR1 and CDR2 from the germline V gene are SGHRS and YFSETQ. The CDR3 DNA reads TGCGCCAGCAGCTTGGAACCAAGGGGATCTTACGAGCAGTACTTC. This encodes CASSLEPRGSYEQYF. The full variable domain, rest sourced from reference TRBV5-1 and TRBJ2-7, is KAGVTQTPRYLIKTRGQQVTLSCSPISGHRSVSWYQQTPGQGLQFLFEYFSETQRNKGNFPGRFSGRQFSNSRSEMNVSTLELGDSALYLCASSLEPRGSYEQYFGPGTRLTVT.

The J gene is TRBJ2-1, the V gene TRBV5-1; the match to TRBD1 covers 9 bases. V lost 7 bases and J lost 0; bases outside the gene matches: 8. Germline V gives CDR1 SGHRS, CDR2 YFSETQ. This CDR3 has 16 amino acids. CDR3 nucleotides: TGCGCCAGCGGGGGACAGGGCCTAAGCTCCTACAATGAGCAGTTCTTC. Encoded protein: CASGGQGLSSYNEQFF.

The chain joins TRBV6-4 to TRBJ2-3; the match to TRBD2 covers 13 bases. This CDR3 is built from 16 residues. CDR1 is MRHNA, CDR2 SNTAGT, per germline. The J segment lost 5 bases and the V segment lost 4 bases, leaving 6 bases of the junction unmatched. CDR3 residues: CASSAGLAGARDTQYF. In DNA, the CDR3 is TGTGCCAGCAGTGCTGGACTAGCGGGGGCCAGAGATACGCAGTATTTT.

The chain employs TRBV5-1 and TRBJ2-4; 7 positions agree with TRBD1. The CDR3 extends over 14 amino acids. CDR1 is SGHRS, CDR2 YFSETQ, per germline. J lost 5 bases, V lost 0 bases, and 2 bases had no gene match. The CDR3 loop is CASSLGDRENIQYF. CDR3 nucleotides: TGCGCCAGCAGCTTGGGTGACAGGGAAAACATTCAGTACTTC.

The J gene is TRBJ2-7, the V gene TRBV27; maybe TRBD1 (5 bases). The CDR3 has 14 residues. Germline V CDR1 and CDR2: MNHEY, SMNVEV (reference sequence). The V and J ends lost 7 bases and 5 bases respectively, with 18 bases between them. CDR3 amino acids: CASIPYRGSNEQYF. The CDR3 coding sequence is TGTGCCAGCATTCCCTATAGGGGTAGCAACGAGCAGTACTTC.

V usage is TRBV18 and J usage is TRBJ2-5; 10 bases fit TRBD2. With 6 bases clipped from V and 1 base from J, the junction kept 5 bases outside the gene matches. CDR3 length: 15 residues. The V gene's germline CDR1 is KGHSH and CDR2 LQKENI. CDR3 nucleotide sequence: TGTGCCAGCTCCCCGGGACTAGCGCTCCAAGAGACCCAGTACTTC. It encodes CASSPGLALQETQYF. Looking up the rest from reference TRBV18 and TRBJ2-5 gives the full variable domain: NAGVMQNPRHLVRRRGQEARLRCSPMKGHSHVYWYRQLPEEGLKFMVYLQKENIIDESGMPKERFSAEFPKEGPSILRIQQVVRGDSAAYFCASSPGLALQETQYFGPGTRLLVL.

CDR3 DNA: TGTGCCAGCTCATGGGACAGAAACACTGAAGCTTTCTTT. Protein sequence: CASSWDRNTEAFF. The chain joins TRBV18 to TRBJ1-1, with 7 bases lining up with TRBD1. J gave up 2 bases and V 5 bases, and 2 bases lay outside the gene matches. The CDR3 runs to 13 residues. CDR1 KGHSH and CDR2 LQKENI come from the germline V gene.